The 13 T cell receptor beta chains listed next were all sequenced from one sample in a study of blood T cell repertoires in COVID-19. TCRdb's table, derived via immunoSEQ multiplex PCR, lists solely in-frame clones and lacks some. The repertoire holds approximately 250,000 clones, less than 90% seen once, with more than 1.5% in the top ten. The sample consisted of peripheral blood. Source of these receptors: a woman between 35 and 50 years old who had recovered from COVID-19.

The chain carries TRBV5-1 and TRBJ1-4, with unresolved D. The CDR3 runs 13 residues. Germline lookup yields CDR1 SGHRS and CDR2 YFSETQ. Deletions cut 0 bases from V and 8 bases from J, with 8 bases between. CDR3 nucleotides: TGCGCCAGCAGCTTGGATGGAGGAGAAAAACTGTTTTTT. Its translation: CASSLDGGEKLFF.

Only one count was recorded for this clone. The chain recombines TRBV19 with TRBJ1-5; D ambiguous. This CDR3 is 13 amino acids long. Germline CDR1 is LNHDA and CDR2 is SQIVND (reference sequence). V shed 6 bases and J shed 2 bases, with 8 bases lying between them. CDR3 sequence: CASSDWGNQPQHF. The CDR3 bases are TGTGCCAGTAGCGACTGGGGCAATCAGCCCCAGCATTTT.

CDR3 coding DNA: TGCAGCGTTGGATTTGGAGGGGCCCTTCTCCAAGAGACCCAGTACTTC. It translates to CSVGFGGALLQETQYF. The genes are TRBV29-1 and TRBJ2-5; maybe TRBD2 (6 bases). The CDR3 totals 16 residues. CDR1 and CDR2 from the germline V gene are SQVTM and ANQGSEA. V was cut by 4 bases and J by 1 base, with 19 bases left in between.

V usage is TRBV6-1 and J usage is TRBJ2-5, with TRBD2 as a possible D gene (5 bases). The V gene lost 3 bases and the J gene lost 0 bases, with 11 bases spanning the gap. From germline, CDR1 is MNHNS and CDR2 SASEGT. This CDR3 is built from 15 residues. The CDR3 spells CASSDRGSYQETQYF. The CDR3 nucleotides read TGTGCCAGCAGTGATCGGGGATCGTACCAAGAGACCCAGTACTTC.

The DNA of the CDR3 is TGTGCCAGCATACTAAACAGGGGGTTCTCTGGCTACACCTTC. Its protein is CASILNRGFSGYTF. The chain has TRBV6-5 and TRBJ1-2; 8 bases align to TRBD1. In germline, CDR1 is MNHEY, CDR2 SVGAGI. The CDR3 is 14 amino acids. V was clipped by 7 bases and J by 7 bases; unmatched bases: 11.

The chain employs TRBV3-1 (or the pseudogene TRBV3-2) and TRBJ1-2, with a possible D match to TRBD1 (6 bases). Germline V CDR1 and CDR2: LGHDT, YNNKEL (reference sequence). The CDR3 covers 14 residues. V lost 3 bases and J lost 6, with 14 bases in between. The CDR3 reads CASSHEWGPNGYTF. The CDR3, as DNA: TGTGCCAGCAGCCACGAGTGGGGGCCGAATGGCTACACCTTC.

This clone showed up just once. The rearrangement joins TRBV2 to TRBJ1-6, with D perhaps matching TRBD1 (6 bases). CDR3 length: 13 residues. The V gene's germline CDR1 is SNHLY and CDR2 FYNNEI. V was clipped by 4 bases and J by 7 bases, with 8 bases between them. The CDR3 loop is CASSGRGNSPLHF. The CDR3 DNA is TGTGCCAGCAGTGGCAGGGGAAATTCACCCCTCCACTTT.

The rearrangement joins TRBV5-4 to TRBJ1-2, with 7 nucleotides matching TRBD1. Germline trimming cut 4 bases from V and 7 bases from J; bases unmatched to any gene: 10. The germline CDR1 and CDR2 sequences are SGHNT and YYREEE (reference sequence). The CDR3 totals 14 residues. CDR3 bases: TGTGCCAGCAGCGGGCGGCAGGGGGAGGCTGGCTACACCTTC. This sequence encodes CASSGRQGEAGYTF.

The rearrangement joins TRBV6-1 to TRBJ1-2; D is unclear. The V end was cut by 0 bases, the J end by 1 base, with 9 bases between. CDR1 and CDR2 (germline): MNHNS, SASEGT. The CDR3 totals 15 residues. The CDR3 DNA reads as TGTGCCAGCAGTGAAGCGGTGGCCCGTAACTATGGCTACACCTTC. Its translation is CASSEAVARNYGYTF.

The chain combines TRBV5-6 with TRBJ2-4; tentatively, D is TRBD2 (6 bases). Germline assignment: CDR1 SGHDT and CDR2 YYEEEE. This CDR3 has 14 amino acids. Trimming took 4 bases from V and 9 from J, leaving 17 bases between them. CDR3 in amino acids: CASSVYGQGGIQYF. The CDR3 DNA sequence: TGTGCCAGCAGCGTGTATGGGCAGGGAGGCATTCAGTACTTC.

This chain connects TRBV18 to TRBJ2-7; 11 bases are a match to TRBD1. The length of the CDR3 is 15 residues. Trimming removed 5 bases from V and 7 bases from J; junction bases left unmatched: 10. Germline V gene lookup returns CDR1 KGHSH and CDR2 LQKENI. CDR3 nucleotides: TGTGCCAGCTCAAGAACCGGGACAGGGGGTGAAGAGCAGTACTTC. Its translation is CASSRTGTGGEEQYF.

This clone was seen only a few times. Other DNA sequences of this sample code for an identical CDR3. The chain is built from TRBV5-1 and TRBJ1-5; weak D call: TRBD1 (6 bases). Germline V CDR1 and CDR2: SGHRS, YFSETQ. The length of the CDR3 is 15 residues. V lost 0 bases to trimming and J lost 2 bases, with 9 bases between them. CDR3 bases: TGCGCCAGCAGCTTGGAAGGGGGTGGCAATCAGCCCCAGCATTTT. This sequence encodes CASSLEGGGNQPQHF.

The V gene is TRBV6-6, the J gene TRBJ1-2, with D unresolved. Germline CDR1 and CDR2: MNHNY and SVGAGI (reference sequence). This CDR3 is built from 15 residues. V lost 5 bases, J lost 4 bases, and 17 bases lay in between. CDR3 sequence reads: CASSPLGRGFYGYTF. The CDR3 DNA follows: TGTGCCAGCAGTCCCCTCGGTCGCGGATTCTATGGCTACACCTTC.